This T cell receptor (beta chain) was recovered during a study of Tregs in tolerant kidney transplant recipients. For the study at large: Recipients received nonmyeloablative bone marrow transplants from related graft donors, with transient mixed chimerism. Whole-study findings and limits: Donor-specific Treg expansion exceeded global Treg expansion in tolerant patients, suggesting antigen drive.

Libraries were prepared by immunoSEQ multiplex PCR; TCRdb keeps only in-frame clonotypes and omits some of them. Of tens of thousands of clones in the sample, about 89% were seen once. Unstimulated regulatory T cells (CD4+CD25+CD127-), CD4+CD25- non-regulatory cells, CD4 and CD8 cells were FACS-sorted from thawed PBMCs. On this clone itself: Its antigen is as yet unknown.

The source material was CD4+ T cells from blood, sampled before the transplant. The receptor's source is a human donor who received a combined kidney and bone marrow transplant.

The chain's CDR3 is CASQITTQETQYF. The CDR3, as DNA: TGTGCCAGCCAGATAACTACCCAAGAGACCCAGTACTTC. The chain uses TRBV6-5 and TRBJ2-5, with D unresolved. V lost 8 bases and J lost 1, with 11 bases in between. Germline V gives CDR1 MNHEY, CDR2 SVGAGI. CDR3 size: 13 residues.